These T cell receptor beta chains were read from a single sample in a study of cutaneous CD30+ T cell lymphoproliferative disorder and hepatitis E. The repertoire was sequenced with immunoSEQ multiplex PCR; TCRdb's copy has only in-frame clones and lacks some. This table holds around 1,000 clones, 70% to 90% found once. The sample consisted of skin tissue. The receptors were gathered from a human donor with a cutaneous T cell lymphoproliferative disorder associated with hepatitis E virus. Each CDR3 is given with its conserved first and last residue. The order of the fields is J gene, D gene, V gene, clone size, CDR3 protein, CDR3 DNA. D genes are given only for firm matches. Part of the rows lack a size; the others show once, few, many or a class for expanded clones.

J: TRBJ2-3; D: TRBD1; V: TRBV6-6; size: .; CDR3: CAAGQGRADTQYF; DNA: TGTGCCGCCGGACAGGGACGGGCAGATACACAGTATTTT
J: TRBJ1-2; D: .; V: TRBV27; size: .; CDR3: CASSPGWGGDYGYTF; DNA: TGTGCCAGCAGCCCTGGGTGGGGAGGAGACTATGGCTACACCTTC
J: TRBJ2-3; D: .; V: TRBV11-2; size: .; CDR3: CASSSRTGTATQYF; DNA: TGTGCCAGCAGCTCACGTACCGGGACTGCTACGCAGTATTTT
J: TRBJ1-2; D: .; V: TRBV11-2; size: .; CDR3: CASSERPYTF; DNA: TGTGCCAGCAGCGAACGACCGTACACCTTC
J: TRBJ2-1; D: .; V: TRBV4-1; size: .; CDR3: CASSQTNNEQFF; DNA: TGCGCCAGCAGCCAAACAAACAATGAGCAGTTCTTC
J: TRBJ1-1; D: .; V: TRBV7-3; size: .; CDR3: CASSSGGYTEAFF; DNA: TGTGCCAGCAGCTCCGGCGGGTATACTGAAGCTTTCTTT
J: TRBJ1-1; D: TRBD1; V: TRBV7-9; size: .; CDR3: CASSRLRDRGAGTEAFF; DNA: TGTGCCAGCAGCCGCCTACGGGACAGGGGTGCTGGCACTGAAGCTTTCTTT
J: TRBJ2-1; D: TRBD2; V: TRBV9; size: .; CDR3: CASSPPGGGRGEQFF; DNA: TGTGCCAGCAGCCCGCCCGGGGGGGGCCGGGGTGAGCAGTTCTTC
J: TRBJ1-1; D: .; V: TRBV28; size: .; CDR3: CASSSPSSDESGEAFF; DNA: TGTGCCAGCAGTTCACCCTCCTCGGACGAGAGCGGTGAAGCTTTCTTT
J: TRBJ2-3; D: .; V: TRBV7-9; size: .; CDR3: CASSISGSTDTQYF; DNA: TGTGCCAGCAGCATTAGCGGTTCCACAGATACGCAGTATTTT
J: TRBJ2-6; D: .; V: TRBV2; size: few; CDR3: CASSEFEPNDSGANVLTF; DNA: TGTGCCAGCAGTGAATTTGAGCCGAATGACTCTGGGGCCAACGTCCTGACTTTC
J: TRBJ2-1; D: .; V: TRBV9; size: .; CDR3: CASSPGYNEQFF; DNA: TGTGCCAGCAGCCCTGGTTACAATGAGCAGTTCTTC
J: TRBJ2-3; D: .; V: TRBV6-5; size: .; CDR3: CASSLLGDTQYF; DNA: TGTGCCAGCAGCTTACTTGGAGATACGCAGTATTTT
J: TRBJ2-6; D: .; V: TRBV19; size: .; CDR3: CASSPYSGTGSSGANVLTF; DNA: TGTGCCAGTAGTCCATACTCCGGGACGGGGAGCTCTGGGGCCAACGTCCTGACTTTC
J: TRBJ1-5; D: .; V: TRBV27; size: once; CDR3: CASSLGGGYNQPQHF; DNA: TGTGCCAGCAGTTTAGGGGGGGGCTACAATCAGCCCCAGCATTTT
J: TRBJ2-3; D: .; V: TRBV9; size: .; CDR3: CASSAPLMGSEHTDTQYF; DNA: TGTGCCAGCAGCGCACCCCTCATGGGCAGCGAACACACAGATACGCAGTATTTT
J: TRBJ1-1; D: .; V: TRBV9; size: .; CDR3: CASSITPNSEAFF; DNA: TGTGCCAGCAGCATAACACCTAACTCTGAAGCTTTCTTT
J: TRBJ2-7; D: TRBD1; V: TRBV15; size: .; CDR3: CATSNDRDYEQYF; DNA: TGTGCCACCAGCAACGACAGGGACTACGAGCAGTACTTC
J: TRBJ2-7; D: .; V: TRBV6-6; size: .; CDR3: CASSPVTRGEQYF; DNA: TGTGCCAGCAGTCCAGTTACGAGGGGGGAGCAGTACTTC
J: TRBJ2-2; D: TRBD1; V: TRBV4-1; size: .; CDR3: CASSSRQGANTGELFF; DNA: TGCGCCAGCAGCTCCCGACAGGGCGCGAACACCGGGGAGCTGTTTTTT
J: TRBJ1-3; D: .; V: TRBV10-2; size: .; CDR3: CASEGVTGNTIYF; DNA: TGCGCCAGCGAAGGGGTGACTGGAAACACCATATATTTT
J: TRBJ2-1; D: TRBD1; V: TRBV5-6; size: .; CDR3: CASSLRGHEQFF; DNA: TGTGCCAGCAGCTTGAGGGGGCATGAGCAGTTCTTC
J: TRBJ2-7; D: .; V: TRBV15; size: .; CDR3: CATSYLYGGKYEQYF; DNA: TGTGCCACCAGTTATCTTTACGGCGGAAAATACGAGCAGTACTTC
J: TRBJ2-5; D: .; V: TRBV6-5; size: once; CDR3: CASSRSLARETQYF; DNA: TGTGCCAGCAGCCGATCGCTTGCGCGGGAGACCCAGTACTTC
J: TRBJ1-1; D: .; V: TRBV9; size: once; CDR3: CASSETERAGDNTEAFF; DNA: TGTGCCAGCAGCGAGACGGAGAGGGCAGGGGATAACACTGAAGCTTTCTTT
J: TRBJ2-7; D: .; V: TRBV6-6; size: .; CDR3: CASSYLGRIYEQYF; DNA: TGTGCCAGCAGTTACCTCGGACGGATTTACGAGCAGTACTTC
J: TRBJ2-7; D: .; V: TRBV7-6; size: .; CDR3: CASSLEGNMYEQYF; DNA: TGTGCCAGCAGCTTAGAAGGGAATATGTACGAGCAGTACTTC
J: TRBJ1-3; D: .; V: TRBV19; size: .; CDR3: CASIGGALEGNTIYF; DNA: TGTGCCAGTATTGGGGGCGCATTAGAAGGAAACACCATATATTTT
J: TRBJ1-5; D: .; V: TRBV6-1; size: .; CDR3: CAIKDSEYSNQPQHF; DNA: TGTGCCATTAAGGACAGTGAATATAGCAATCAGCCCCAGCATTTT
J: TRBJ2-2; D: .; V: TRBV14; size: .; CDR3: CASSQAPATGELFF; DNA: TGTGCCAGCAGCCAGGCCCCTGCAACCGGGGAGCTGTTTTTT
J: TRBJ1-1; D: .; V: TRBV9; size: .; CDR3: CASSVDDSDPEAFF; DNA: TGTGCCAGCAGCGTAGATGACAGCGACCCTGAAGCTTTCTTT
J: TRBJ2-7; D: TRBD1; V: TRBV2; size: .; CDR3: CASGYRGSYEQYF; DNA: TGTGCCAGCGGATACAGGGGGTCCTACGAGCAGTACTTC
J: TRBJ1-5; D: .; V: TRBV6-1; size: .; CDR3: CASSEVSGQPQHF; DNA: TGTGCCAGCAGTGAAGTGTCCGGACAGCCCCAGCATTTT
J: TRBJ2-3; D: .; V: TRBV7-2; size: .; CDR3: CASSSTGSRSDTQYF; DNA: TGTGCCAGCAGCTCAACAGGGAGTAGGTCAGATACGCAGTATTTT
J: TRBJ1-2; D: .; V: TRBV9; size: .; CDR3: CASSVTGVYGYTF; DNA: TGTGCCAGCAGCGTAACCGGGGTGTATGGCTACACCTTC
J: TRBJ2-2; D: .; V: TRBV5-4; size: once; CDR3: CASSSAYNTGELFF; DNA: TGTGCCAGCAGCTCGGCCTATAACACCGGGGAGCTGTTTTTT
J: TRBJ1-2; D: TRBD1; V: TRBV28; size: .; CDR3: CASSHDRGRLDYGYTF; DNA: TGTGCCAGCAGTCACGACAGGGGGCGCTTAGACTATGGCTACACCTTC
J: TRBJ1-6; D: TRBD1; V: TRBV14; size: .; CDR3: CASSKGGQGYSPLHF; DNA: TGTGCCAGCAGCAAGGGGGGACAGGGGTATTCACCCCTCCACTTT
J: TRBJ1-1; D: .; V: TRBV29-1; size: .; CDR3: CSAWVATAEAFF; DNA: TGCAGCGCCTGGGTGGCGACGGCTGAAGCTTTCTTT
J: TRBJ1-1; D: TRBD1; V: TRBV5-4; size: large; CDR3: CASSLGQEAYEAFF; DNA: TGTGCCAGCAGCTTAGGACAGGAAGCATACGAAGCTTTCTTT
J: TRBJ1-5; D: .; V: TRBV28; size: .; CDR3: CASSSPGADHSNQPQHF; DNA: TGTGCCAGCAGTTCCCCGGGGGCGGACCATAGCAATCAGCCCCAGCATTTT
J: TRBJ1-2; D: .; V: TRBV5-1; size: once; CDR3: CASSPIGDLVDYGYTF; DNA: TGCGCCAGCAGCCCCATAGGGGACCTGGTGGACTATGGCTACACCTTC
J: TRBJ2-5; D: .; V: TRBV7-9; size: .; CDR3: CASSSAWGTVVNQETQYF; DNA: TGTGCCAGCAGCTCGGCATGGGGGACCGTGGTAAATCAAGAGACCCAGTACTTC
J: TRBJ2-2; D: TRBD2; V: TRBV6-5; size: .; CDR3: CASNALAYNTGELFF; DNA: TGTGCCAGCAACGCACTAGCGTACAACACCGGGGAGCTGTTTTTT
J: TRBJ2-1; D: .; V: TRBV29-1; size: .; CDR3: CSVIGPSNEQFF; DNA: TGCAGCGTAATCGGACCTTCTAATGAGCAGTTCTTC
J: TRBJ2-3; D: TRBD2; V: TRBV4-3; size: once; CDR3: CASSQGILAGLTDTQYF; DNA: TGCGCCAGCAGCCAAGGAATACTAGCGGGCCTCACAGATACGCAGTATTTT
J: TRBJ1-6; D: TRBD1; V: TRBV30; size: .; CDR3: CAWSGQGDSPLHF; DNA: TGTGCCTGGAGTGGACAGGGCGATTCACCCCTCCACTTT